The clone carrying this T cell receptor beta chain was detected ten times or more. These data belong to a study of spatial heterogeneity in lung cancer. This CDR3 has 13 residues. V lost 5 bases to trimming and J lost 5 bases; unmatched junction nucleotides: 6. TCR cDNA molecules were tagged individually, and each one carried a unique molecular identifier. TCRdb used MiXCR to reprocess the 5' RACE reads, holding one entry per CDR3 protein. Among about 23,000 distinct CDR3 sequences, 2.5% to 4% were seen once, and the ten largest hold more than 25%. The time point is: sample taken at primary tumor resection. In each case, whole RNA from tumor, nontumor lung or frozen PBMC was sequenced unsorted.

This sample comprised PBMCs, obtained at surgery. This clonotype was sampled from a female donor with early-stage non-small cell lung cancer. The chain is built from TRBV12-3 or TRBV12-4 and TRBJ2-7; 7 bases match TRBD1. The CDR3 DNA reads as TGTGCCAGCAGTCATCAGGGGGTCCACGAGCAGTACTTC. This codes for CASSHQGVHEQYF.